This entry concerns a single TCR beta chain. This sample was included in a study of blood T cell repertoires in COVID-19. Whole-study context: COVID-19 samples from acute and convalescent phases originated in the United States, Italy and Spain. PBMCs, B-cell-depleted T cells, or T cells were the source of the cDNA or gDNA that made up the material.

In the original analysis: Amplification of reference gene primers was used by the study to estimate nucleated cell counts. The protocol was immunoSEQ multiplex PCR, while the TCRdb copy is restricted to in-frame clones and leaves out a portion. V, J and clone size derive from that table, while D and trimming were established from the DNA sequence. The sample lists some 160,000 clones; around four fifths were seen once. Trimming stripped 0 bases from V and 6 bases from J, with 5 bases between. This CDR3 contains 13 residues. Germline lookup yields CDR1 SGHVS and CDR2 FQNEAQ. The rearrangement links TRBV7-8 to TRBJ2-2, with no clear D. The specimen sequenced was peripheral blood. The sequence was collected from a man aged 70-80 years with active or convalescent COVID-19. The CDR3 bases are TGTGCCAGCAGCTTAGCGCAGGCCGGGGAGCTGTTTTTT. It encodes CASSLAQAGELFF.